The 21 T cell receptor beta chains below come from one sample, sequenced in a study of blood T cell repertoires in COVID-19. Produced via immunoSEQ multiplex PCR; TCRdb's table is partial and in-frame only. This table has 240,000 or so clones, roughly nine tenths appearing once. Sequenced material: peripheral blood. All receptors come from a man between 60 and 75 years old who had recovered from COVID-19.

This chain uses TRBV28 with TRBJ1-5; 11 nucleotides line up with TRBD1. Germline V lookup: CDR1 MDHEN, CDR2 SYDVKM. V was clipped by 5 bases and J by 5 bases; unmatched bases: 5. The CDR3 loop spans 15 amino acids. CDR3 nucleotide sequence: TGTGCCAGCAGTCCGGACAGGGGGCAAGATCAGCCCCAGCATTTT. It specifies CASSPDRGQDQPQHF.

This chain connects TRBV6-1 to TRBJ1-5; 7 nucleotides agree with TRBD1. V was pared by 7 bases and J by 4 bases, with 10 bases of the junction left unmatched. From germline, CDR1 is MNHNS and CDR2 SASEGT. The CDR3 contains 15 residues. The DNA for the CDR3 is TGTGCCAGCACCGTCTTGACAGGGATAAATCAGCCCCAGCATTTT. Encoded protein: CASTVLTGINQPQHF.

This clone occurred a few times. DNA of the CDR3: TGTGCCAGTAGCACCACGGGGACAGGGGTCAACGAGCAGTACTTC. This codes for CASSTTGTGVNEQYF. The rearrangement uses TRBV19 and TRBJ2-7; 10 bases are a match to TRBD1. The CDR3 spans 15 residues. Unmatched junction bases numbered 10, after V lost 6 bases and J lost 5 bases. Germline assignment: CDR1 LNHDA and CDR2 SQIVND (reference sequence).

The V gene is TRBV5-1, the J gene TRBJ1-2; 7 positions agree with TRBD1. V gave up 1 base and J gave up 4 bases; unmatched junction bases: 7. The CDR3 is 15 residues long. In germline, CDR1 is SGHRS, CDR2 YFSETQ. The CDR3 here is CASSLRTGDRYGYTF. Here the CDR3 DNA reads TGCGCCAGCAGCTTGAGGACAGGCGACCGCTATGGCTACACCTTC.

The chain recombines TRBV25-1 with TRBJ2-1; no definite D call. The CDR3 runs to 12 residues. V lost 4 bases and J 6 bases, leaving 7 bases between the germline ends. Germline-derived CDR1 and CDR2 are MGHDK and SYGVNS. In nucleotides, the CDR3 is TGTGCCAGCAGTGGCCTACCCAATGAGCAGTTCTTC. Protein product: CASSGLPNEQFF.

The chain couples TRBV19 to TRBJ2-5; D gene unclear. The ends were cut back, 4 bases at V and 3 bases at J, with 12 bases in the middle. Germline CDR1 reads LNHDA; CDR2 reads SQIVND (reference sequence). The CDR3 loop spans 14 amino acids. The CDR3 coding sequence is TGTGCCAGTAGTAGGCGACTCGCCAAAGAGACCCAGTACTTC. Amino acid sequence: CASSRRLAKETQYF. Drawing the rest from reference TRBV19 and TRBJ2-5, the complete variable domain is DGGITQSPKYLFRKEGQNVTLSCEQNLNHDAMYWYRQDPGQGLRLIYYSQIVNDFQKGDIAEGYSVSREKKESFPLTVTSAQKNPTAFYLCASSRRLAKETQYFGPGTRLLVL.

The V and J genes are TRBV4-2 and TRBJ1-6; possibly TRBD1 for D (5 bases). Per the germline V gene, CDR1 is LGHNA and CDR2 is YNFKEQ. V lost 0 bases and J lost 0, with 18 bases in between. This CDR3 has 20 amino acids. CDR3 in amino acids: CASSQDVVGRGSSYNSPLHF. For the CDR3, the DNA is TGTGCCAGCAGCCAAGACGTCGTGGGTCGGGGGAGCTCCTATAATTCACCCCTCCACTTT.

The genes are TRBV4-2 and TRBJ2-1, with 8 positions matching TRBD1. The CDR3 length is 16 residues. Losses at the gene ends were 1 base for V and 4 bases for J; bases not matched to a gene: 6. The germline V gene has CDR1 LGHNA and CDR2 YNFKEQ. CDR3 sequence: CASSQGSGQGYNEQFF. As DNA, the CDR3 is TGTGCCAGCAGCCAAGGGTCCGGACAGGGATACAATGAGCAGTTCTTC.

This chain uses TRBV25-1 with TRBJ1-6; 7 bases agree with TRBD1. CDR1 and CDR2 (germline): MGHDK, SYGVNS. V shed 3 bases and J 5 bases; nucleotides not matched to a gene: 4. This CDR3 has 15 residues. The CDR3 loop is CASSEYRGDNSPLHF. The CDR3 bases are TGTGCCAGCAGTGAGTACAGGGGCGATAATTCACCCCTCCACTTT.

This chain links TRBV12-3 or TRBV12-4 with TRBJ1-1; 9 bases are shared with TRBD1. The CDR3 length is 13 residues. CDR3 coding DNA: TGTGGGACAGGGGAATTAGGCTCGACTGAAGCTTTCTTT. Translated: CGTGELGSTEAFF.

The V gene is TRBV2, the J gene TRBJ1-5; a weak D match, TRBD1 (5 bases). The CDR3 is 15 residues long. V lost 6 bases and J lost 3, with 15 bases in between. The germline gives CDR1 SNHLY, CDR2 FYNNEI. The CDR3 spells CASSQSDINNQPQHF. CDR3 DNA sequence: TGTGCCAGCAGCCAATCGGACATCAACAATCAGCCCCAGCATTTT.

The chain recombines TRBV9 with TRBJ2-5; D unresolved. Germline CDR1 and CDR2: SGDLS and YYNGEE. The V end lost 0 bases, the J end lost 2 bases, and 11 bases lay between the germline ends. The CDR3 runs to 15 residues. CDR3 DNA sequence: TGTGCCAGCAGCGTAGTGGGCTCCGGACAAGAGACCCAGTACTTC. Its translation is CASSVVGSGQETQYF. The whole variable domain, remainder taken from reference TRBV9 and TRBJ2-5, is DSGVTQTPKHLITATGQRVTLRCSPRSGDLSVYWYQQSLDQGLQFLIQYYNGEERAKGNILERFSAQQFPDLHSELNLSSLELGDSALYFCASSVVGSGQETQYFGPGTRLLVL.

The V and J genes are TRBV6-5 and TRBJ1-1; TRBD1 is a possible D gene (6 bases). Germline CDR1 reads MNHEY; CDR2 reads SVGAGI. The CDR3 has 14 amino acids. Trimming removed 6 bases from V and 4 bases from J, with 15 bases in between. The CDR3 bases are TGTGCCAGCAGCTTAACTACAGGGATCACTGAAGCTTTCTTT. Translating it yields CASSLTTGITEAFF.

The CDR3 DNA reads TGTGCCAGCAGCTTAGCCGACAGGGCTGGGGCCAACGTCCTGACTTTC. This translates into CASSLADRAGANVLTF. The V gene is TRBV5-5, the J gene TRBJ2-6, with 7 nucleotides matching TRBD1. Looked up from germline, CDR1 is SGHKS and CDR2 is YYEKEE (reference sequence). This CDR3 spans 16 amino acids. The V gene end was trimmed by 2 bases and the J gene end by 2 bases; junction bases not matched to a gene: 4.

The rearrangement uses TRBV18 and TRBJ2-3; 7 nucleotides match TRBD2. Germline loops: CDR1 KGHSH, CDR2 LQKENI. J gave up 3 bases and V 2 bases, and 5 bases lay outside the gene matches. The CDR3 spans 15 residues. DNA of the CDR3: TGTGCCAGCTCACCAGCGGGGGTAACGACAGATACGCAGTATTTT. This sequence encodes CASSPAGVTTDTQYF.

This chain uses TRBV5-4 with TRBJ2-3; TRBD2 agrees at 12 bases. V shed 3 bases, J shed 5 bases, and the junction held 10 bases outside the gene matches. CDR1 is SGHNT, CDR2 YYREEE, per germline (reference sequence). The CDR3 covers 17 residues. The CDR3 coding sequence is TGTGCCAGCAGCTCAGCCCATCTAGCGGGGGGGCTAGATACGCAGTATTTT. Its translation: CASSSAHLAGGLDTQYF.

This rearrangement joins TRBV3-1 (or the pseudogene TRBV3-2) to TRBJ2-1, with D possibly being TRBD2 (6 bases). V lost 5 bases to trimming and J lost 6 bases, with 17 bases between them. The germline V gene has CDR1 LGHDT and CDR2 YNNKEL (reference sequence). The CDR3 sequence is 15 residues long. CDR3 coding DNA: TGTGCCAGCAGCTCACCTTTTCCGGGGGTCAATGAGCAGTTCTTC. Its protein is CASSSPFPGVNEQFF.

The chain uses TRBV2 and TRBJ2-5, with TRBD2 as a possible D gene (6 bases). The CDR3 is made up of 14 amino acids. V lost 4 bases and J lost 5, with 14 bases in between. The germline gives CDR1 SNHLY, CDR2 FYNNEI. The CDR3 loop reads CASSVLRGGETQYF. The CDR3 DNA sequence: TGTGCCAGCAGTGTGTTGCGCGGAGGGGAGACCCAGTACTTC.

CDR3: CASSRRGSGNTIYF. The DNA of the CDR3 is TGTGCCAGCAGCCGACGAGGGTCTGGAAACACCATATATTTT. The chain combines TRBV5-4 with TRBJ1-3; no clear D gene. Germline V CDR1 and CDR2: SGHNT, YYREEE (reference sequence). The CDR3 consists of 14 residues. V lost 4 bases and J 1 base, leaving 9 bases between the germline ends.

The chain couples TRBV5-1 to TRBJ2-4, with TRBD2 matching over 12 bases. CDR1 and CDR2 from the germline V gene are SGHRS and YFSETQ. The CDR3 loop spans 15 amino acids. V shed 6 bases, J shed 2 bases, and the junction held 3 bases outside the gene matches. CDR3 nucleotide sequence: TGCGCCAGCATGACTAGCGGGGGAACCAAAAACATTCAGTACTTC. Translation: CASMTSGGTKNIQYF.

The chain joins TRBV6-5 to TRBJ2-1; 12 positions match TRBD1. The germline V gene has CDR1 MNHEY and CDR2 SVGAGI. The CDR3 consists of 14 residues. V shed 8 bases and J 9 bases; nucleotides not matched to a gene: 8. The CDR3 loop is CASLPGQGAREQFF. The CDR3 DNA sequence: TGTGCCAGCTTACCGGGACAGGGGGCTCGTGAGCAGTTCTTC.